A selection of T cell receptor beta chains follows, all from one sample in a study of T cell responses to AZD1222 COVID-19 vaccine. Assay used: immunoSEQ multiplex PCR; TCRdb lists only in-frame clones, some missing. The data hold about 180,000 clones, with approximately 91% observed a single time. The source material was peripheral blood, sampled 28 days after the second AZD1222 dose. Receptors were obtained from an adult who received the AZD1222 COVID-19 vaccine. Each CDR3 is given with its conserved first and last residue.

TRBV19,CASSIARSFSYEQFF
TRBV7-9,CASSLSGDTQYF
TRBV12-5,CASGPGTGSEAFF
TRBV14,CASSQRDRSYEQYF
TRBV15,CATSDLTETRGQPQHF
TRBV12-3/TRBV12-4,CASSSTGNYGYTF
TRBV11-2,CASSLREAFF
TRBV7-2,CASSLSVGPNEQFF
TRBV5-1,CASSRGGEGYNEQFF
TRBV7-2,CASSPRGQDVLAKNIQYF
TRBV6-5,CASSYSIFSNQPQHF
TRBV2,CASREQGGTDTQYF
TRBV4-1,CASSLGIPDTDTQYF
TRBV27,CASSPAGLGGQPQHF
TRBV7-9,CASSTTENTEAFF
TRBV15,CATSRDFGAGGEQYF
TRBV30,CAWSRENTEAFF
TRBV5-1,CASSLAPGTDTQYF
TRBV11-2,CASSLDFAGGHEQYF
TRBV19,CASSATTPPLAKNIQYF